This TCR beta chain originates from a study of CXCR3 chemokines and chemotherapy response in bladder cancer (dated by TCRdb to 2021 to 2024). Regarding the complete study: The study examined whether intratumoral CXCR3 chemokine system activity predicted chemotherapy response in human bladder cancer.

Library construction relied on PCR. The instrument given in TCRdb is Illumina HiSeq 2500. The public reads were quality trimmed at Q25 with fastp and then assembled into clones with MiXCR by TCRdb, keeping productive beta chains. Records with the same CDR3 protein are collapsed into one entry carrying the most frequent genes and DNA. This sample is represented by 8,000 or so distinct CDR3 sequences; approximately 12% of them were singletons. 15% to 20% of the sample lies in the top ten. Via the germline V gene (reference sequence), CDR1 is LNHDA and CDR2 SQIVND. CDR3 length: 15 amino acids, cysteine to phenylalanine. Only the CDR3 DNA stays, 45 bases, in frame from base 1. The germline V and J ends show losses of 5 bases and 3 bases respectively, and no gene match explains 5 bases of the junction. This clonotype was detected many times. The antigen this receptor binds is unknown. No clone much larger than this one lies a single base away; base qualities are absent.

The sequence derives from a human donor with bladder cancer that responded to neoadjuvant chemotherapy. The chain is made from TRBV19 and TRBJ1-5, and 9 junctional nucleotides match TRBD1. Collection of the sample occurred from a patient whose treatment included neoadjuvant chemotherapy. CDR3 region: CASSGGTGYNQPQHF. The bases read TGTGCCAGTAGTGGCGGGACAGGGTACAATCAGCCCCAGCATTTT.